A selection of T cell receptor beta chains follows, all from one sample in a study of blood T cells in healthy people across ages. TCRdb independently ran MiXCR on the 5' RACE reads; one entry per CDR3 protein. This table has roughly 730,000 distinct CDR3 sequences, 45% to 70% appearing once. Sequencing input: blood. The receptors come from a man aged 35-49 years in good health. The CDR3 runs from the conserved cysteine through the conserved F or W. The D gene is left open where the match is weak. Clone size is stated in some rows and not others, as once, few, many or a class when expanded.

abundance: few; d_gene: -; v_gene: TRBV4-3; j_gene: TRBJ1-2; CDR3aa: CASSQYWDDLTYGYTF; CDR3nt: TGCGCCAGCAGCCAATATTGGGACGACTTGACCTATGGCTACACCTTC
abundance: -; d_gene: -; v_gene: TRBV5-1; j_gene: TRBJ2-1; CDR3aa: CASSTGRGRNYNEQFF; CDR3nt: TGCGCCAGCAGCACGGGACGGGGGAGAAACTACAATGAGCAGTTCTTC
abundance: -; d_gene: -; v_gene: TRBV27; j_gene: TRBJ2-3; CDR3aa: CASSPRRADTQYF; CDR3nt: TGTGCCAGCAGTCCACGACGGGCAGATACGCAGTATTTT
abundance: -; d_gene: -; v_gene: TRBV5-1; j_gene: TRBJ2-3; CDR3aa: CASSLGGNADTQYF; CDR3nt: TGCGCCAGCAGCTTGGGAGGGAATGCAGATACGCAGTATTTT
abundance: few; d_gene: -; v_gene: TRBV7-2; j_gene: TRBJ2-1; CDR3aa: CASSLTVGGLINEQFF; CDR3nt: TGTGCCAGCAGCTTAACAGTCGGGGGTTTGATCAATGAGCAGTTCTTC
abundance: few; d_gene: TRBD1; v_gene: TRBV7-2; j_gene: TRBJ2-7; CDR3aa: CASSLTGTGTYEQYF; CDR3nt: TGTGCCAGCAGCTTAACCGGGACAGGGACCTACGAGCAGTACTTC
abundance: -; d_gene: TRBD2; v_gene: TRBV7-8; j_gene: TRBJ2-3; CDR3aa: CASSLGGLAGTRGTDTQYF; CDR3nt: TGTGCCAGCAGCTTAGGGGGACTAGCGGGGACGCGGGGCACAGATACGCAGTATTTT
abundance: -; d_gene: TRBD2; v_gene: TRBV5-1; j_gene: TRBJ2-1; CDR3aa: CASSLLPGLGSHNEQFF; CDR3nt: TGCGCCAGCAGCCTACTACCGGGACTAGGCTCCCACAATGAGCAGTTCTTC
abundance: -; d_gene: TRBD1; v_gene: TRBV25-1; j_gene: TRBJ1-2; CDR3aa: CASSGLDYRGPPYGYTF; CDR3nt: TGTGCCAGCAGTGGACTCGACTACAGGGGTCCACCATATGGCTACACCTTC
abundance: -; d_gene: TRBD1; v_gene: TRBV11-2; j_gene: TRBJ2-4; CDR3aa: CASSLKTGQNIQYF; CDR3nt: TGTGCCAGCAGCCTAAAGACAGGGCAAAACATTCAGTACTTC
abundance: -; d_gene: TRBD1; v_gene: TRBV20-1; j_gene: TRBJ1-6; CDR3aa: CSALGQGLSSYNSPLHF; CDR3nt: TGCAGTGCCTTGGGACAGGGGCTTAGCTCCTATAATTCACCCCTCCACTTT
abundance: -; d_gene: TRBD1; v_gene: TRBV20-1; j_gene: TRBJ2-7; CDR3aa: CSADGQGAYEQYF; CDR3nt: TGCAGTGCCGACGGACAGGGCGCGTACGAGCAGTACTTC
abundance: -; d_gene: -; v_gene: TRBV29-1; j_gene: TRBJ1-1; CDR3aa: CSVERGGRDTEAFF; CDR3nt: TGCAGCGTTGAAAGGGGGGGGAGGGACACTGAAGCTTTCTTT
abundance: few; d_gene: TRBD2; v_gene: TRBV7-2; j_gene: TRBJ2-7; CDR3aa: CASSSRVWSGARFEQYF; CDR3nt: TGTGCCAGCAGCTCAAGAGTGTGGAGCGGGGCTCGGTTCGAGCAGTACTTC
abundance: -; d_gene: TRBD1; v_gene: TRBV7-3; j_gene: TRBJ1-2; CDR3aa: CASSSGQGHGYTF; CDR3nt: TGTGCCAGCAGCTCCGGACAGGGCCACGGCTACACCTTC
abundance: -; d_gene: -; v_gene: TRBV7-6; j_gene: TRBJ2-7; CDR3aa: CASSLGAGYIFEQYF; CDR3nt: TGTGCCAGCAGCTTAGGGGCAGGGTATATCTTCGAGCAGTACTTC
abundance: many; d_gene: TRBD1; v_gene: TRBV6-5; j_gene: TRBJ2-7; CDR3aa: CASKPGQATEQYF; CDR3nt: TGTGCCAGCAAACCGGGACAGGCTACCGAGCAGTACTTC
abundance: many; d_gene: TRBD1; v_gene: TRBV6-2/TRBV6-3; j_gene: TRBJ2-7; CDR3aa: CASAGQGYEQYF; CDR3nt: TGTGCCAGCGCGGGACAGGGATACGAGCAGTACTTC
abundance: few; d_gene: -; v_gene: TRBV5-1; j_gene: TRBJ2-1; CDR3aa: CASSLPDSIYNEQFF; CDR3nt: TGCGCCAGCAGCTTACCTGACAGCATCTACAATGAGCAGTTCTTC
abundance: -; d_gene: TRBD1; v_gene: TRBV20-1; j_gene: TRBJ2-3; CDR3aa: CSSWTGSTDTQYF; CDR3nt: TGCAGTTCTTGGACAGGGTCCACAGATACGCAGTATTTT
abundance: -; d_gene: -; v_gene: TRBV2; j_gene: TRBJ1-2; CDR3aa: CASSAEQHLNYGYTF; CDR3nt: TGTGCCAGCAGTGCGGAACAGCATCTTAACTATGGCTACACCTTC
abundance: -; d_gene: -; v_gene: TRBV9; j_gene: TRBJ1-1; CDR3aa: CVSSQGGASETEAFF; CDR3nt: TGTGTCAGCAGCCAGGGAGGGGCTTCCGAGACTGAAGCTTTCTTT
abundance: -; d_gene: -; v_gene: TRBV7-2; j_gene: TRBJ1-2; CDR3aa: CASSPLAGDYGYTF; CDR3nt: TGTGCCAGCAGCCCTCTGGCTGGGGACTATGGCTACACCTTC
abundance: few; d_gene: TRBD1; v_gene: TRBV28; j_gene: TRBJ2-7; CDR3aa: CASRRTGSDIEQYF; CDR3nt: TGTGCCAGCAGGCGGACAGGGTCCGATATCGAGCAGTACTTC
abundance: -; d_gene: TRBD1; v_gene: TRBV2; j_gene: TRBJ2-5; CDR3aa: CASRGQGVVTQYF; CDR3nt: TGTGCCAGCAGAGGGCAGGGGGTAGTAACCCAGTACTTC
abundance: few; d_gene: -; v_gene: TRBV29-1; j_gene: TRBJ1-1; CDR3aa: CSVAARGNTEAFF; CDR3nt: TGCAGCGTTGCGGCCAGGGGGAACACTGAAGCTTTCTTT
abundance: -; d_gene: -; v_gene: TRBV20-1; j_gene: TRBJ1-2; CDR3aa: CSAKGGYTF; CDR3nt: TGCAGTGCTAAGGGCGGCTACACCTTC
abundance: -; d_gene: -; v_gene: TRBV12-3/TRBV12-4; j_gene: TRBJ2-5; CDR3aa: CASRGTPQETQYF; CDR3nt: TGTGCCAGCAGGGGGACACCGCAAGAGACCCAGTACTTC
abundance: once; d_gene: -; v_gene: TRBV29-1; j_gene: TRBJ1-2; CDR3aa: CSAIGGYGYTF; CDR3nt: TGCAGCGCCATAGGAGGCTATGGCTACACCTTC
abundance: few; d_gene: TRBD2; v_gene: TRBV4-2; j_gene: TRBJ2-4; CDR3aa: CASSQGGLALTKNIQYF; CDR3nt: TGTGCCAGCAGCCAAGGAGGACTAGCATTGACCAAAAACATTCAGTACTTC
abundance: few; d_gene: -; v_gene: TRBV25-1; j_gene: TRBJ1-6; CDR3aa: CASSPMTGKESPLHF; CDR3nt: TGTGCCAGCAGCCCCATGACAGGAAAAGAATCACCCCTCCACTTT
abundance: few; d_gene: -; v_gene: TRBV5-1; j_gene: TRBJ2-6; CDR3aa: CASSPLSGANVLTF; CDR3nt: TGCGCCAGCAGCCCACTCTCTGGGGCCAACGTCCTGACTTTC
abundance: -; d_gene: -; v_gene: TRBV24-1; j_gene: TRBJ2-3; CDR3aa: CATSGQATTDTQYF; CDR3nt: TGTGCCACCTCAGGCCAGGCGACCACAGATACGCAGTATTTT
abundance: -; d_gene: TRBD2; v_gene: TRBV5-6; j_gene: TRBJ2-3; CDR3aa: CASSVLRAGVTDTQYF; CDR3nt: TGTGCCAGCAGCGTCCTAAGAGCGGGAGTCACAGATACGCAGTATTTT
abundance: -; d_gene: -; v_gene: TRBV28; j_gene: TRBJ1-5; CDR3aa: CASGGLHSQPQHF; CDR3nt: TGTGCCAGCGGGGGGTTACATAGTCAGCCCCAGCATTTT
abundance: few; d_gene: TRBD2; v_gene: TRBV10-3; j_gene: TRBJ2-3; CDR3aa: CAISEPGLARDTQYF; CDR3nt: TGTGCCATCAGTGAGCCGGGACTAGCACGAGATACGCAGTATTTT
abundance: -; d_gene: -; v_gene: TRBV25-1; j_gene: TRBJ2-7; CDR3aa: CASSPAAYEQYF; CDR3nt: TGTGCCAGCAGTCCTGCCGCCTACGAGCAGTACTTC
abundance: -; d_gene: TRBD2; v_gene: TRBV25-1; j_gene: TRBJ2-5; CDR3aa: CASSDSLSRGGETQYF; CDR3nt: TGTGCCAGCAGTGATTCGTTGTCTCGGGGGGGAGAGACCCAGTACTTC
abundance: -; d_gene: TRBD2; v_gene: TRBV20-1; j_gene: TRBJ2-3; CDR3aa: CSASYSGLGTDTQYF; CDR3nt: TGCAGTGCTAGTTATTCGGGACTAGGCACAGATACGCAGTATTTT
abundance: few; d_gene: -; v_gene: TRBV20-1; j_gene: TRBJ1-2; CDR3aa: CSARGGEGVYGYTF; CDR3nt: TGCAGTGCTAGAGGGGGTGAAGGGGTGTATGGCTACACCTTC
abundance: -; d_gene: -; v_gene: TRBV3-1; j_gene: TRBJ2-4; CDR3aa: CASSQGGGQSKQYF; CDR3nt: TGTGCCAGCAGCCAAGGGGGGGGGCAGTCGAAGCAGTACTTC
abundance: -; d_gene: -; v_gene: TRBV12-3/TRBV12-4; j_gene: TRBJ2-3; CDR3aa: CASSLEGKREDTQYF; CDR3nt: TGTGCCAGCAGTTTAGAGGGGAAGAGAGAAGATACGCAGTATTTT